This TCR beta chain was captured by sequencing in a study of T-cell reconstitution after alpha-beta-depleted transplantation in children. On this clonotype: Its antigen is not known.

Study results and limitations: Expanded clones from the graft, numbering several hundred, reportedly supplied alpha-beta T cells about two months after transplant.

Preparation of the TCRbeta library involved a method that used unique molecular identifiers. TCRdb reprocessed the PCR reads via MiXCR and lists one record per CDR3 protein. This table has a few hundred thousand distinct CDR3 sequences, roughly 13% appearing once. The length of the CDR3 is 15 residues. The V segment lost 0 bases and the J segment 1 base; nucleotides outside the gene matches: 3. In germline, CDR1 is DFQATT, CDR2 SNEGSKA (reference sequence). V is TRBV20-1 and J is TRBJ1-5, with TRBD1 identical over 7 bases. The sequenced sample was PBMCs, mostly from graft donor cells, obtained 360 days after TCRalphabeta/CD19-depleted stem cell transplant. This sequence was found in a male patient aged 5 to 17 who had a stem cell transplant for acute myeloid leukemia, so the T cells may come from the graft donor. The CDR3 DNA reads TGCAGTGCTAGAGAGTCCAGGGGGAGCAATCAGCCCCAGCATTTT. As protein: CSARESRGSNQPQHF.